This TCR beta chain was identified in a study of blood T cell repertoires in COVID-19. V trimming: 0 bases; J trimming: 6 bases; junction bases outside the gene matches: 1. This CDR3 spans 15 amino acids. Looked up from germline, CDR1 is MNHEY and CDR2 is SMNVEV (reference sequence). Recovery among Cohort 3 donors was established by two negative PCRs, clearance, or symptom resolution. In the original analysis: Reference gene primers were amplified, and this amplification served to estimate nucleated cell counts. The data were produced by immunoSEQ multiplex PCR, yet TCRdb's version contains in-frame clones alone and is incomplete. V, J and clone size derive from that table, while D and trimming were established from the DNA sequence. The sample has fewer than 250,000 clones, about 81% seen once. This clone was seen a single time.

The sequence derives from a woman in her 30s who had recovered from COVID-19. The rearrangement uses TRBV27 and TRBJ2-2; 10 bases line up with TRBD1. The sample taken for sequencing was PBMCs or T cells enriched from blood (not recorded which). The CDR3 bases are TGTGCCAGCAGTTTATCTGGGACAGGGGCCGGGGAGCTGTTTTTT. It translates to CASSLSGTGAGELFF.